This entry features one TCR beta chain sequence. Its antigen is undetermined. Trimming stripped 1 base from V and 7 bases from J, with 11 bases between. The CDR3 extends over 15 amino acids. Germline V CDR1 and CDR2: SGHTA, FQGNSA. These data are taken from a study of radiotherapy plus CTLA-4 blockade in lung cancer. Findings and caveats of the study: Blood saw expansion of tumor-derived TCR clones after radiotherapy plus ipilimumab.

This table comes from immunoSEQ multiplex PCR, and its TCRdb copy is limited to in-frame clones, with some not included. The sample holds tens of thousands of clones, roughly 76% seen once. This TCR came from a human donor with non-small cell lung cancer whose response to radiotherapy plus ipilimumab could not be evaluated. Some clones in this sample may be carry-over from other donors' samples. Source: peripheral blood, taken from a patient treated with radiotherapy plus ipilimumab. The chain has TRBV7-2 and TRBJ1-6; D gene ambiguous. The CDR3 reads CASSLVVAGNSPLHF. CDR3 bases: TGTGCCAGCAGCTTAGTGGTGGCAGGAAATTCACCCCTCCACTTT.